Described below is a single T cell receptor (beta chain) sequence and its context. Its target is not known. TCRdb independently ran MiXCR on the 5' RACE reads; one entry per CDR3 protein. Of fewer than 650,000 distinct CDR3 sequences listed, roughly 9.5% were seen once; the top ten hold around 3.2%. The record originates from a study of identical twins. Whole-study results and caveats: The more abundant beta clonotypes in cord blood had fewer insertions, and memory repertoires did not show this.

Healthy Caucasians, and only they, were the donors. Germline V gene lookup returns CDR1 MGHRA and CDR2 YSYEKL. Losses at the gene ends were 4 bases for V and 1 base for J; bases not matched to a gene: 2. The CDR3 runs to 14 residues. This sample was shared with a second study, whose subject was yellow fever vaccine responses in identical twins.

This chain uses TRBV4-1 with TRBJ1-2; 8 positions match TRBD1. The TCR comes from a young woman in good health. The sequenced material came from PBMCs. The CDR3 here is CASSPTGDNYGYTF. DNA for the CDR3: TGCGCCAGCAGCCCGACAGGGGATAACTATGGCTACACCTTC.